This T cell receptor beta chain was recorded in a study of TIL therapy for anti-PD-1-resistant metastatic lung cancer. Study details: A handful of tumors were EGFR-mutant and two were ALK-rearranged.

Per the germline V gene, CDR1 is SGHRS and CDR2 is YFSETQ. The CDR3 is made up of 14 amino acids. Deletions cut 0 bases from V and 6 bases from J, with 13 bases between. The immunoSEQ assay was v3. Clones were read by immunoSEQ multiplex PCR, and TCRdb kept only the in-frame ones, dropping some. The data show some 60,000 clones, with under 75% seen just once and around 6.6% held by the top ten. This clone was recorded a few times. Regarding time point: pre-treatment sample, taken before nivolumab and TIL therapy. Adults with stage 4 NSCLC were enrolled in a phase I trial. The chain uses TRBV5-1 and TRBJ2-7; the D gene is possibly TRBD1 (6 bases). The TCR sequence derives from a person aged 30 to 80 with non-small cell lung cancer. The sample here was blood, taken at baseline. This CDR3 is CASSLGQDQGEQYF. CDR3 DNA: TGCGCCAGCAGCTTGGGACAGGACCAAGGCGAGCAGTACTTC.